A single sample gave rise to the 31 T cell receptor beta chains below, sequenced in a study of T cell responses to AZD1222 COVID-19 vaccine. Repertoires were generated with immunoSEQ multiplex PCR, while TCRdb's copy carries only in-frame clones and drops some. The sample holds about 97,000 clones, approximately 86% seen once. The starting material was peripheral blood, obtained on day 0 of AZD1222 vaccination. These receptors were obtained from an adult in good health.

Comment on this clone: A read error may account for a junction end that differs from germline. The gene calls are TRBV6-5 and TRBJ2-5; D call uncertain. Germline CDR1 is MNHEY and CDR2 is SVGAGI. The CDR3 has 13 residues. CDR3 region: CASSQSSQQTQYF. For the CDR3, the DNA is TGTGCCAGCAGTCAGTCTTCCCAACAGACCCAGTACTTC.

V usage is TRBV2 and J usage is TRBJ1-5; D remains unclear. This CDR3 is 14 amino acids long. V was pared by 8 bases and J by 0 bases, with 11 bases between. The germline V gene has CDR1 SNHLY and CDR2 FYNNEI. The CDR3 sequence is CASRDTYSNQPQHF. CDR3 DNA: TGTGCCAGCCGGGATACTTATAGCAATCAGCCCCAGCATTTT.

The chain joins TRBV29-1 to TRBJ1-1; D call uncertain. V dropped 3 bases and J dropped 2 bases, with 10 bases sitting between them. The CDR3 sequence is 13 residues long. Germline V gives CDR1 SQVTM, CDR2 ANQGSEA. CDR3 DNA sequence: TGCAGCGTTGAGCGGGTTCTTAACACTGAAGCTTTCTTT. Translated, it gives CSVERVLNTEAFF.

CDR3 DNA: TGTGCCAGCAGCTTCATCCGGGGTGACTCACCCCTCCACTTT. Amino acid sequence: CASSFIRGDSPLHF. The chain combines TRBV7-2 with TRBJ1-6; D not certain. V was pared by 3 bases and J by 10 bases, with 13 bases between. Germline CDR1 SGHTA, CDR2 FQGNSA. The CDR3 loop spans 14 amino acids.

The rearrangement joins TRBV4-3 to TRBJ2-3, with 9 bases identical to TRBD2. CDR1 LGHNA and CDR2 YSLEER come from the germline V gene. With 1 base clipped from V and 6 bases from J, the junction kept 8 bases outside the gene matches. The CDR3 runs to 16 residues. CDR3 coding DNA: TGCGCCAGCAGCCAAGGGGTAGCGGGGGCGGGGGATACGCAGTATTTT. It yields the protein CASSQGVAGAGDTQYF.

The rearrangement uses TRBV28 and TRBJ2-3; 14 nucleotides match TRBD2. The CDR3 length is 16 residues. J gave up 6 bases and V 2 bases, and 4 bases lay outside the gene matches. The germline CDR1 and CDR2 sequences are MDHEN and SYDVKM. CDR3: CASSLARLAGGDTQYF. The CDR3 DNA follows: TGTGCCAGCAGTTTAGCCCGACTAGCGGGAGGGGATACGCAGTATTTT. Supplemented by reference TRBV28 and TRBJ2-3, the full variable domain reads DVKVTQSSRYLVKRTGEKVFLECVQDMDHENMFWYRQDPGLGLRLIYFSYDVKMKEKGDIPEGYSVSREKKERFSLILESASTNQTSMYLCASSLARLAGGDTQYFGPGTRLTVL.

The chain joins TRBV30 to TRBJ2-5; TRBD1 aligns across 8 bases. Germline assignment: CDR1 GTSNPN and CDR2 SVGIG (reference sequence). The CDR3 has 14 residues. V gave up 0 bases and J gave up 5 bases; unmatched junction bases: 5. CDR3: CAWSVGRGLETQYF. In DNA form, the CDR3 reads TGTGCCTGGAGTGTAGGCAGGGGGCTGGAGACCCAGTACTTC.

V and J are TRBV27 and TRBJ1-1; D is unclear. Trimming cost V 7 bases and J 2 bases, with 14 bases left between them. CDR1 and CDR2 (germline): MNHEY, SMNVEV (reference sequence). CDR3 length: 14 residues. The CDR3 bases are TGTGCCAGCAATCTGGCGGCGGCTAACACTGAAGCTTTCTTT. This codes for CASNLAAANTEAFF.

V usage is TRBV7-2 and J usage is TRBJ1-3; 9 bases line up with TRBD1. The junction had 3 bases not matched to a gene; V was cut back by 5 bases and J by 4 bases. Germline values: CDR1 SGHTA, CDR2 FQGNSA. The CDR3 is 14 residues long. This CDR3 reads CASSTGTGGNTIYF. DNA of the CDR3: TGTGCCAGCAGCACCGGGACAGGGGGAAACACCATATATTTT. The full variable domain, its missing parts supplied by reference TRBV7-2 and TRBJ1-3, is GAGVSQSPSNKVTEKGKDVELRCDPISGHTALYWYRQSLGQGLEFLIYFQGNSAPDKSGLPSDRFSAERTGGSVSTLTIQRTQQEDSAVYLCASSTGTGGNTIYFGEGSWLTVV.

The chain has TRBV29-1 and TRBJ2-1; D is perhaps TRBD2 (6 bases). This CDR3 has 16 residues. The ends were cut back, 4 bases at V and 0 bases at J, with 16 bases in the middle. The germline CDR1 and CDR2 sequences are SQVTM and ANQGSEA. As DNA, the CDR3 is TGCAGCGTTGGGGATCGGCGGGGTAGCTCCTACAATGAGCAGTTCTTC. Translated, it gives CSVGDRRGSSYNEQFF.

J is TRBJ1-5 and V is TRBV4-2; D may be TRBD1 (6 bases). The germline V and J ends were trimmed by 2 bases and 0 bases, with 11 bases remaining between them. The CDR3 has 16 amino acids. Germline CDR1 and CDR2: LGHNA and YNFKEQ. The CDR3 protein is CASSQYLQGSNQPQHF. The CDR3 region has the DNA TGTGCCAGCAGCCAATATTTACAGGGTAGCAATCAGCCCCAGCATTTT.

The chain uses TRBV3-1 (or the pseudogene TRBV3-2) and TRBJ2-5; TRBD2 matches 15 bases. The CDR3 has 16 amino acids. Per germline, CDR1 LGHDT and CDR2 YNNKEL (reference sequence). The V gene end was trimmed by 4 bases and the J gene end by 5 bases; junction bases not matched to a gene: 5. CDR3 loop: CASSPGLAGGLETQYF. CDR3 sequence (DNA): TGTGCCAGCAGCCCCGGACTAGCGGGGGGGCTTGAGACCCAGTACTTC.

This clone has only one observation. The rearrangement links TRBV29-1 to TRBJ2-1, with 9 bases that match TRBD2. V gave up 3 bases and J gave up 8 bases; unmatched junction bases: 8. Germline CDR1 SQVTM, CDR2 ANQGSEA. The CDR3 consists of 14 residues. The CDR3 is CSVEGGRAVDEQFF. CDR3 coding DNA: TGCAGCGTTGAGGGCGGGAGGGCCGTGGATGAGCAGTTCTTC.

The chain carries TRBV7-8 and TRBJ2-1, with TRBD2 identical over 7 bases. In germline, CDR1 is SGHVS, CDR2 FQNEAQ. V lost 5 bases to trimming and J lost 4 bases; unmatched junction nucleotides: 2. CDR3 length: 13 amino acids. Here the CDR3 reads CASSPGGYNEQFF. For the CDR3, the DNA is TGTGCCAGCAGCCCGGGAGGATACAATGAGCAGTTCTTC.

CDR3 sequence reads: CASGAGFGSYNEQFF. In DNA, the CDR3 is TGTGCCAGCGGGGCGGGGTTCGGGTCCTACAATGAGCAGTTCTTC. This sequence joins TRBV28 and TRBJ2-1; D possibly corresponds to TRBD2 (6 bases). The length of the CDR3 is 15 residues. Germline CDR1 reads MDHEN; CDR2 reads SYDVKM. The V end was cut by 8 bases, the J end by 1 base, with 15 bases between.

The V gene is TRBV27, the J gene TRBJ2-7, with no clear D. Germline assignment: CDR1 MNHEY and CDR2 SMNVEV (reference sequence). This CDR3 comprises 15 residues. Trimming stripped 4 bases from V and 2 bases from J, with 15 bases between. CDR3 region: CASSSWGQPAYEQYF. Written as DNA, the CDR3 is TGTGCCAGCAGTTCGTGGGGTCAGCCGGCCTACGAGCAGTACTTC.

This chain links TRBV6-2 or TRBV6-3 with TRBJ2-7; TRBD2 matches at 10 bases. From germline, CDR1 is MNHEY and CDR2 SVGEGT. Unmatched junction bases numbered 13, after V lost 2 bases and J lost 6 bases. This CDR3 is 17 amino acids long. The CDR3 is CASSYVASGGPSPEQYF. The DNA of the CDR3 is TGTGCCAGCAGTTACGTGGCTAGCGGGGGCCCTTCCCCCGAGCAGTACTTC.

DNA of the CDR3: TGCGCCAGCAGCCAAACTAGCGGGGGTATCTGGGAGACCCAGTACTTC. It codes for CASSQTSGGIWETQYF. The chain has TRBV4-1 and TRBJ2-5; 11 bases map to TRBD2. Germline V gene lookup returns CDR1 MGHRA and CDR2 YSYEKL. This CDR3 is built from 16 residues. The V and J ends lost 2 bases and 5 bases, in that order; junction bases with no gene match: 7.

V is TRBV9 and J is TRBJ1-5, with D hard to call. Germline V gene lookup returns CDR1 SGDLS and CDR2 YYNGEE. This CDR3 region has 14 residues. The germline V and J ends were trimmed by 0 bases and 6 bases, with 10 bases remaining between them. The CDR3 reads CASSVGQVGQPQHF. The CDR3 coding sequence is TGTGCCAGCAGCGTAGGCCAGGTCGGTCAGCCCCAGCATTTT.

The chain joins TRBV4-3 to TRBJ2-7; D unclear. The germline V and J ends were trimmed by 0 bases and 2 bases, with 5 bases remaining between them. This CDR3 comprises 13 residues. CDR1 LGHNA and CDR2 YSLEER come from the germline V gene. CDR3 DNA: TGCGCCAGCAGCCAAGACCAGGCCTACGAGCAGTACTTC. This gives the protein CASSQDQAYEQYF.

The chain uses TRBV7-9 and TRBJ2-4, with D maybe TRBD1 (5 bases). Germline V gives CDR1 SEHNR, CDR2 FQNEAQ (reference sequence). V was pared by 0 bases and J by 9 bases, with 6 bases between. This CDR3 is 12 amino acids long. The CDR3 spells CASSLAQGIQYF. The CDR3 DNA sequence: TGTGCCAGCAGCTTAGCCCAGGGCATTCAGTACTTC.

V and J are TRBV9 and TRBJ2-7; D unresolved. The CDR3 contains 14 residues. Per germline, CDR1 SGDLS and CDR2 YYNGEE. Trimming shortened V by 3 bases and J by 0 bases, and 10 bases separated the two germline ends. The CDR3 reads CASSEAGPSYEQYF. CDR3 bases: TGTGCCAGCAGCGAAGCCGGGCCCTCCTACGAGCAGTACTTC.

The CDR3 DNA is TGCAGTGCGGTACAGGGCTCCGAGCAGTACTTC. The encoded protein is CSAVQGSEQYF. V usage is TRBV20-1 and J usage is TRBJ2-7; D may be TRBD1 (6 bases). From germline, CDR1 is DFQATT and CDR2 SNEGSKA (reference sequence). The germline V and J ends were trimmed by 6 bases and 6 bases, with 12 bases remaining between them. The CDR3 runs 11 residues.

The chain carries TRBV5-1 and TRBJ2-7; 7 bases are a match to TRBD1. The J segment lost 5 bases and the V segment lost 4 bases, leaving 12 bases of the junction unmatched. The CDR3 is 15 amino acids. In germline, CDR1 is SGHRS, CDR2 YFSETQ. In DNA, the CDR3 is TGCGCCAGCAGCCCACGTGGGACAGATGGCGACGAGCAGTACTTC. It encodes CASSPRGTDGDEQYF.

The chain links TRBV4-3 to TRBJ1-5; D is perhaps TRBD1 (6 bases). Germline lookup yields CDR1 LGHNA and CDR2 YSLEER. V lost 0 bases and J lost 7, with 16 bases in between. CDR3 length: 16 amino acids. As DNA, the CDR3 is TGCGCCAGCAGCCAAGATTGGGCCAGGGGTGAACAGCCCCAGCATTTT. Its translation: CASSQDWARGEQPQHF.

As DNA, the CDR3 is TGTGCCAGCAGCCCGACTAGCGGAAAATCCTACAATGAGCAGTTCTTC. This sequence encodes CASSPTSGKSYNEQFF. V usage is TRBV28 and J usage is TRBJ2-1; 9 nucleotides align to TRBD2. This CDR3 region has 16 residues. Germline trimming cut 6 bases from V and 1 base from J; bases unmatched to any gene: 7. The germline CDR1 and CDR2 sequences are MDHEN and SYDVKM.

This clone was seen a handful of times. This chain connects TRBV5-4 to TRBJ2-7; the match to TRBD2 covers 8 bases. The V and J ends lost 4 bases and 0 bases, in that order; junction bases with no gene match: 3. CDR1 is SGHNT, CDR2 YYREEE, per germline (reference sequence). The CDR3 length is 14 residues. CDR3 loop: CASSPTSGSYEQYF. The CDR3 DNA reads as TGTGCCAGCAGCCCCACTAGCGGCTCCTACGAGCAGTACTTC.

The V and J genes are TRBV7-2 and TRBJ1-4; maybe TRBD1 (5 bases). Germline CDR1 is SGHTA and CDR2 is FQGNSA. The CDR3 is made up of 14 amino acids. V was clipped by 5 bases and J by 7 bases, with 14 bases between them. The CDR3 DNA reads TGTGCCAGCAGCCCCGGACAAGGCGCTGAAAAACTGTTTTTT. It specifies CASSPGQGAEKLFF.

The rearrangement links TRBV2 to TRBJ1-6; TRBD1 agrees at 8 bases. There are 13 residues in the CDR3. Germline CDR1 and CDR2: SNHLY and FYNNEI. V was clipped by 7 bases and J by 8 bases; unmatched bases: 4. The CDR3 reads CASTGQVHSPLHF. CDR3 sequence (DNA): TGTGCCAGCACGGGACAGGTCCATTCACCCCTCCACTTT.

The V gene is TRBV28, the J gene TRBJ2-3, with D perhaps matching TRBD2 (5 bases). V dropped 10 bases and J dropped 7 bases, with 21 bases sitting between them. Germline values: CDR1 MDHEN, CDR2 SYDVKM. The CDR3 is 14 residues long. DNA for the CDR3: TGTGCCACAAAGACTATCCCGACGGGTTATACGCAGTATTTT. Residues: CATKTIPTGYTQYF.

This chain links TRBV7-9 with TRBJ1-2, with TRBD1 identical over 9 bases. The trim removed 1 base at V and 7 bases at J, leaving 7 bases unmatched. Germline CDR1 is SEHNR and CDR2 is FQNEAQ (reference sequence). CDR3 length equals 15 residues. Here the CDR3 reads CASSLVGQGPSGYTF. CDR3 nucleotide sequence: TGTGCCAGCAGCTTAGTGGGACAGGGACCTTCTGGCTACACCTTC.